This TCR beta chain was retrieved from a study of shared clonotypes between healthy human individuals (dated by TCRdb to 2020 to 2021). General notes on the study: Three men and a couple of women, aged 18 to 49 years, made up the cohort. Different laboratories and diverse techniques were used to prepare libraries and sequence TCR repertoires, to increase sequencing depth and limit assay-specific biases. To estimate repertoire size and how much clonotypes are shared between individuals, the study performed deep sequencing of blood TCR repertoires from a handful of healthy adults. Per donor, leukapheresis produced somewhere between about 0.94 and 9 billion PBMCs. For each donor, CD4 naive and CD4 memory were each given three plates, CD8 naive was given two plates, and CD8 memory was given one plate. Paper-wide results and their limitations: Compared with non-shared clonotypes, clonotypes shared by all four sorted-subset donors had higher generation probabilities. Sharing across several donors was observed for approximately 5% of naive CD4, under 4% of naive CD8, over 2% of memory CD4, and less than 0.45% of memory CD8 clonotypes. Pairwise subsampling indicated that sequencing depth was expected to affect the degree of clonotype sharing among donors. Estimated clonotype richness was generally larger for naive than for memory subsets. Rarefaction of sorted-subset datasets indicated incomplete sequencing despite the large sequencing depth. Sampling was restricted to blood, and TCR repertoires in tissues likely differ from the TCR repertoires found in blood. The small number of donors limited the genetic and exposure-history diversity represented.

The germline V gene (reference sequence) yields MNHNY for CDR1 and SVGAGI for CDR2. The CDR3 covers 15 residues, taking in both the cysteine and the phenylalanine. CDR3 DNA only is kept here, 45 bases in frame from base 1. V is reduced by 5 bases and J by 0 bases, leaving a spacing of 14 bases between them. The donors were healthy, HIV-negative adults who had no recently reported acute infections or vaccinations. Only Caucasian adults living in Nashville, Tennessee, USA were represented among the donors. Magnetic negative selection was used to enrich CD4+ T cells, after which naive cells were positively selected on CD45RA and the negative fraction became the memory subset. After blood collection by leukapheresis, PBMCs were isolated using Ficoll-Histopaque density gradient centrifugation and then cryopreserved in the vapor phase of liquid nitrogen. Purity and quantity of every magnetically sorted T cell population were checked by analytical flow cytometry. Genomic DNA was isolated from each sorted fraction and quantified by UV absorbance on a Nanodrop 2000c.

As concerns this clone: Its antigen target is currently unknown. It has no much larger one-base neighbor in the sample; base qualities were not kept.

Using the deep immunoSEQ assay, multiplex PCR amplified TCR CDR3 regions from genomic DNA. Extracted genomic DNA from each cell subset was distributed evenly across all wells of several immunoSEQ 96-well plates, and each plate was treated as a replicate. For sorted subsets, each replicate PCR was loaded with about 0.2 ug genomic DNA, equivalent to roughly 30,000 T cell genomes. Purified libraries were measured with a Qubit 3.0 fluorometer, size-checked on a Bioanalyzer 2100, and measured again with the KAPA Library Quantification kit. A separate single-read 150-cycle Illumina NextSeq 550 flow cell was used to sequence each immunoSEQ 96-well plate. The source study handled its data this way. The immunoSEQ output contained only junctional sequences without quality scores, so filtering could not match that applied to full-length reads. Sequences were annotated with PyIR, a Python wrapper for IgBLAST v1.9, and V/J genes and CDR3 were assigned using IMGT germline references. Reads with weak V/J assignments (E-value above 1e-6), missing CDR3, stop codons, out-of-frame junctions, or ambiguous translated residues were removed. V3J clonotypes were defined by identical inferred V gene, J gene, and CDR3 amino acid sequence. Percentage overlap between repertoires was calculated by dividing the number of shared unique clonotypes by the size of the smaller repertoire. Three approaches were used to assess repertoire richness: RTK rarefaction, the Chao1 estimator, and Recon v2.1 estimates of unobserved clonotypes. Generation probabilities for all TCRbeta clonotypes obtained by the gDNA method from a handful of donors were computed using OLGA. The immuneACCESS repertoire file appears here via TCRdb, limited to in-frame rearrangements. These files lack a portion of the clones; in checked studies, under half of the deficit traces to unresolved V genes, and the cause of the others is not known. V, J and clone size derive from that table, while D and trimming were established from the DNA sequence. For this sample the table gives over 2 million clones, of which around 90% were detected only once. The top ten clones comprise approximately 0.41% of the sample.

The receptor's source is a man aged 18 to 35 in good health. Some clones in this sample may be carry-over from other donors' samples. What was sequenced was naive CD4+ T cells from PBMCs. Explained via the paper, the cell subset or site label denotes: CD45RA+ positively selected. The chain is encoded by TRBV6-6 joined to TRBJ2-7; a tentative D call is TRBD2 (6 bases match). The sequence in DNA is TGTGCCAGCAGTACGGCGGGACCGAGCTCCTACGAGCAGTACTTC. Its translation is CASSTAGPSSYEQYF.